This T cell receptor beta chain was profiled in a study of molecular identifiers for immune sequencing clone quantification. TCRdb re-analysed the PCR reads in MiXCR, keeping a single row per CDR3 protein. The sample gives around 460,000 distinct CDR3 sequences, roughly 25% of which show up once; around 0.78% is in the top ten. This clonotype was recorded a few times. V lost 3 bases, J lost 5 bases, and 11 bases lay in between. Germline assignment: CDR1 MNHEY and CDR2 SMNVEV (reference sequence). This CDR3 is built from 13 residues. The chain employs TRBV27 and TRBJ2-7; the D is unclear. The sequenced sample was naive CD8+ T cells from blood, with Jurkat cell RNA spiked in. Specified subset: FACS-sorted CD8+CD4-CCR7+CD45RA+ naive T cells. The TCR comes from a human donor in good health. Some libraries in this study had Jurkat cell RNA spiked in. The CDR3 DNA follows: TGTGCCAGCAGTTTCGCGGCAGGCCACGAGCAGTACTTC. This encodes CASSFAAGHEQYF.